What follows are 20 T cell receptor beta chains derived from one specimen sequenced in a study of T-cell memory formation after mild COVID-19. TCRdb reprocessed the 5' RACE reads via MiXCR and lists one record per CDR3 protein. In the table there are hundreds of thousands of distinct CDR3 sequences, just under 20% of which are singletons. The sequencing sample was made of PBMCs or a T cell subset sorted from them (not recorded which). These receptor sequences come from a young man who had mild COVID-19 (a few samples of this study predate the infection). Cell type and time point are not known.

The chain has TRBV12-3 or TRBV12-4 and TRBJ1-5; TRBD1 agrees at 7 bases. The CDR3 loop spans 14 amino acids. V trimming: 6 bases; J trimming: 4 bases; junction bases outside the gene matches: 6. CDR3 DNA sequence: TGTGCCAGCAGCATAGACAGGGAGAATCAGCCCCAGCATTTT. Its protein is CASSIDRENQPQHF.

Within the sample, this clonotype is medium-sized. The genes are TRBV4-2 and TRBJ2-5; 7 bases line up with TRBD2. V lost 1 base and J lost 2; bases outside the gene matches: 1. CDR3 length: 14 amino acids. CDR1 LGHNA and CDR2 YNFKEQ come from the germline V gene. For the CDR3, the DNA is TGTGCCAGCAGCCAAGGACTAGCTCAAGAGACCCAGTACTTC. Its translation is CASSQGLAQETQYF.

This clonotype was seen many times. The rearrangement links TRBV6-4 to TRBJ2-3; 8 bases match TRBD2. The germline CDR1 and CDR2 sequences are MRHNA and SNTAGT. The CDR3 totals 15 residues. With 4 bases clipped from V and 2 bases from J, the junction kept 5 bases outside the gene matches. The CDR3 loop reads CASSVLAGSTDTQYF. CDR3 DNA: TGTGCCAGCAGTGTTCTAGCGGGCTCCACAGATACGCAGTATTTT.

This sequence joins TRBV20-1 and TRBJ1-1, with 8 bases matching TRBD1. Losses at the gene ends were 6 bases for V and 10 bases for J; bases not matched to a gene: 16. Germline V CDR1 and CDR2: DFQATT, SNEGSKA (reference sequence). The CDR3 contains 14 residues. CDR3: CSARLPGGVGGAFF. The CDR3 DNA reads as TGCAGTGCCAGGTTGCCAGGGGGCGTAGGGGGAGCTTTCTTT.

The V call is TRBV12-3 or TRBV12-4, the J call TRBJ2-7; no firm D call. This CDR3 has 12 amino acids. V lost 5 bases, J lost 2 bases, and 7 bases lay in between. The CDR3 region is CASSLSTYEQYF. The DNA for the CDR3 is TGTGCCAGCAGTCTCAGTACCTACGAGCAGTACTTC.

This clonotype was seen only a few times. The chain uses TRBV5-1 and TRBJ2-1, with TRBD2 matching 13 bases. There are 17 residues in the CDR3. The V and J ends lost 0 bases and 4 bases, in that order; junction bases with no gene match: 4. CDR1 is SGHRS, CDR2 YFSETQ, per germline. This CDR3 reads CASSLASTSGGYNEQFF. Here the CDR3 DNA reads TGCGCCAGCAGCTTGGCGTCGACTAGCGGGGGGTACAATGAGCAGTTCTTC.

V is TRBV20-1 and J is TRBJ2-4; no reliable D call. This CDR3 comprises 13 residues. Germline values: CDR1 DFQATT, CDR2 SNEGSKA (reference sequence). Trimming took off 7 bases at V and 3 bases at J, with 13 bases between the two ends. CDR3 sequence reads: CSEHGDGKNIQYF. The CDR3 DNA reads as TGCAGTGAGCATGGGGATGGCAAAAACATTCAGTACTTC.

This clonotype was seen only a few times. The rearrangement joins TRBV29-1 to TRBJ2-1; possibly TRBD2 for D (6 bases). This CDR3 has 13 amino acids. Germline V gene lookup returns CDR1 SQVTM and CDR2 ANQGSEA. The V end lost 4 bases, the J end lost 4 bases, and 11 bases lay between the germline ends. CDR3 sequence reads: CSVVLATYNEQFF. The CDR3 coding sequence is TGCAGCGTTGTTCTAGCGACATACAATGAGCAGTTCTTC.

This clonotype was seen a handful of times. The rearrangement joins TRBV4-3 to TRBJ2-1, with D perhaps matching TRBD2 (5 bases). Germline assignment: CDR1 LGHNA and CDR2 YSLEER. The CDR3 runs to 21 residues. V gave up 0 bases and J gave up 5 bases, with 29 bases separating them. The CDR3 sequence is CASSQELPIGYLARVDNEQFF. The DNA for the CDR3 is TGCGCCAGCAGCCAAGAGCTGCCGATTGGCTACCTAGCACGGGTTGACAATGAGCAGTTCTTC.

This chain links TRBV7-2 with TRBJ2-5; D possibly uses TRBD1 or TRBD2 (6 bases each). The CDR3 extends over 14 amino acids. V was pared by 5 bases and J by 5 bases, with 15 bases between. The germline V gene has CDR1 SGHTA and CDR2 FQGNSA. CDR3 sequence: CASSHRLGGETQYF. The CDR3 DNA sequence: TGTGCCAGCAGCCACCGTCTAGGGGGGGAGACCCAGTACTTC.

This clonotype has only a few counts. Written as DNA, the CDR3 is TGCGCCAGCAGCTTGATGGGGGGCGCAGATACGCAGTATTTT. This sequence encodes CASSLMGGADTQYF. J is TRBJ2-3 and V is TRBV5-1; either TRBD1 or TRBD2 may fit D (6 bases each). Per germline, CDR1 SGHRS and CDR2 YFSETQ. V was shortened by 1 base and J by 4 bases, with 10 bases between the two germline ends. The CDR3 is 14 residues long.

This sequence joins TRBV27 and TRBJ2-4; tentatively, D is TRBD2 (5 bases). CDR3 length equals 15 residues. Trimming cost V 2 bases and J 2 bases, with 10 bases left between them. CDR1 and CDR2 (germline): MNHEY, SMNVEV (reference sequence). The CDR3: CASSLVGVTKNIQYF. CDR3 DNA sequence: TGTGCCAGCAGTTTAGTCGGGGTTACCAAAAACATTCAGTACTTC.

The genes are TRBV12-3 or TRBV12-4 and TRBJ1-1; 8 nucleotides agree with TRBD1. This CDR3 spans 16 amino acids. Trimming took 5 bases from V and 5 from J; bases not matched to a gene: 13. The CDR3 loop is CASSPSSRGRRTEAFF. Written as DNA, the CDR3 is TGTGCCAGCAGTCCCTCGTCCAGGGGGCGAAGAACTGAAGCTTTCTTT.

The gene calls are TRBV27 and TRBJ2-2, with D uncertain. Per the germline V gene, CDR1 is MNHEY and CDR2 is SMNVEV (reference sequence). V lost 5 bases and J 2 bases, leaving 6 bases between the germline ends. There are 13 residues in the CDR3. The CDR3 region is CASSAINTGELFF. As DNA, the CDR3 is TGTGCCAGCAGTGCCATAAACACCGGGGAGCTGTTTTTT.

This clonotype was detected once. The chain recombines TRBV7-3 with TRBJ2-3; 10 bases line up with TRBD2. The CDR3 contains 15 residues. Germline values: CDR1 SGHTA, CDR2 FQGTGA. V was clipped by 5 bases and J by 2 bases; unmatched bases: 4. CDR3 residues: CASSVGLAATDTQYF. The CDR3 nucleotides are TGTGCCAGCAGCGTCGGACTAGCGGCCACAGATACGCAGTATTTT. Together with reference TRBV7-3 and TRBJ2-3, the CDR3 gives the full variable domain: GAGVSQTPSNKVTEKGKYVELRCDPISGHTALYWYRQSLGQGPEFLIYFQGTGAADDSGLPNDRFFAVRPEGSVSTLKIQRTERGDSAVYLCASSVGLAATDTQYFGPGTRLTVL.

J is TRBJ1-5 and V is TRBV20-1; 8 bases are shared with TRBD1. Germline CDR1 is DFQATT and CDR2 is SNEGSKA (reference sequence). The V segment lost 5 bases and the J segment 1 base; nucleotides outside the gene matches: 4. The CDR3 is 14 residues long. The CDR3 is CSASDRVSNQPQHF. CDR3 nucleotide sequence: TGCAGTGCTTCGGACAGGGTCAGCAATCAGCCCCAGCATTTT.

This clonotype was counted only a few times. The chain couples TRBV4-2 to TRBJ2-7; 13 positions match TRBD2. Looked up from germline, CDR1 is LGHNA and CDR2 is YNFKEQ. This CDR3 has 15 residues. V lost 3 bases to trimming and J lost 3 bases; unmatched junction nucleotides: 2. The CDR3 region is CASSQGTSGDYEQYF. CDR3 nucleotide sequence: TGTGCCAGCAGCCAGGGGACTAGCGGGGACTACGAGCAGTACTTC.

The chain uses TRBV18 and TRBJ2-7; D may match TRBD1 or TRBD2 (5 bases each). CDR3 length equals 16 residues. Deletions cut 3 bases from V and 2 bases from J, with 17 bases between. Germline lookup yields CDR1 KGHSH and CDR2 LQKENI. Here the CDR3 reads CASSPPGTVKTYEQYF. The CDR3 nucleotides are TGTGCCAGCTCACCGCCCGGGACGGTGAAAACCTACGAGCAGTACTTC.

The chain has TRBV7-2 and TRBJ2-7; D is possibly TRBD2 (6 bases). Trimming removed 3 bases from V and 2 bases from J, with 14 bases in between. This CDR3 region has 15 residues. Germline V gene data show CDR1 as SGHTA and CDR2 as FQGNSA. CDR3 nucleotide sequence: TGTGCCAGCAGCTTGGCGGGGCCTTGGGCCTACGAGCAGTACTTC. It translates to CASSLAGPWAYEQYF.

This clonotype occurred a few times. This chain links TRBV20-1 with TRBJ1-5; D unclear. CDR3 length: 18 residues. V dropped 6 bases and J dropped 0 bases, with 24 bases sitting between them. From germline, CDR1 is DFQATT and CDR2 SNEGSKA (reference sequence). The CDR3 nucleotides are TGCAGTGCCAGACCAAGACCGGCCTCGACTTATAGCAATCAGCCCCAGCATTTT. Translating gives CSARPRPASTYSNQPQHF.